What follows are 4 T cell receptor beta chains derived from one specimen sequenced in a study of T cells after yellow fever vaccination. Each CDR3 protein is one row after TCRdb ran MiXCR on the 5' RACE reads. The sample shows 300,000 or so distinct CDR3 sequences, 3.5% to 4.5% of them seen only once. Sample: PBMCs, taken 5 days after the yellow fever booster vaccination. The receptors stem from a man aged 18 to 30 who received the YFV17D yellow fever vaccine.

The chain recombines TRBV6-6 with TRBJ2-7, with 7 positions matching TRBD1. V was clipped by 7 bases and J by 2 bases; unmatched bases: 8. The CDR3 is made up of 14 amino acids. CDR1 and CDR2 (germline): MNHNY, SVGAGI (reference sequence). In DNA, the CDR3 is TGTGCCAGCACCGATCGGGACAGACCCTACGAGCAGTACTTC. Residues: CASTDRDRPYEQYF.

This chain uses TRBV7-9 with TRBJ1-2, with D perhaps matching TRBD1 (6 bases). The germline V gene has CDR1 SEHNR and CDR2 FQNEAQ (reference sequence). This CDR3 is built from 14 residues. Trimming pared 1 base from V and 2 bases from J, leaving 8 bases between. The CDR3 sequence: CASSLVRGNYGYTF. CDR3 DNA sequence: TGTGCCAGCAGCTTAGTTAGGGGGAACTATGGCTACACCTTC.

Only a few counts were recorded for this clonotype. DNA for the CDR3: TGTGCCAGCAGTTTTAGGTGGCAGGGACGGGACACCTTC. It yields the protein CASSFRWQGRDTF. This rearrangement joins TRBV12-3 or TRBV12-4 to TRBJ1-2; D is possibly TRBD1 (5 bases). This CDR3 is built from 13 residues. Trimming cost V 3 bases and J 12 bases, with 17 bases left between them.

This clonotype was observed at least ten times. This chain joins TRBV20-1 and TRBJ1-1; D is uncertain. CDR1 is DFQATT, CDR2 SNEGSKA, per germline (reference sequence). The CDR3 contains 14 residues. V lost 1 base, J lost 3 bases, and 12 bases lay in between. CDR3 sequence: CSARAGNEYTEAFF. In DNA, the CDR3 is TGCAGTGCTAGAGCGGGAAACGAGTACACTGAAGCTTTCTTT.